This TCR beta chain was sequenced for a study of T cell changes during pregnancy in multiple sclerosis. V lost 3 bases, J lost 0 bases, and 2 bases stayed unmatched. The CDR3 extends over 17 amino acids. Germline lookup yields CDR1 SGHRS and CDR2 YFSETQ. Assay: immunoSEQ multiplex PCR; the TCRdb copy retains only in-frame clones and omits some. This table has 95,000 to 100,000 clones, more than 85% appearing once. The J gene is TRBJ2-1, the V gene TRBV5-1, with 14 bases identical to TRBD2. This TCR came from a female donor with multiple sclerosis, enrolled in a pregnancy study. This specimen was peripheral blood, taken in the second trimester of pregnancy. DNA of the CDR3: TGCGCCAGCAGCTACGGGACTAGCGGGAGCTCCTACAATGAGCAGTTCTTC. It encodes CASSYGTSGSSYNEQFF.